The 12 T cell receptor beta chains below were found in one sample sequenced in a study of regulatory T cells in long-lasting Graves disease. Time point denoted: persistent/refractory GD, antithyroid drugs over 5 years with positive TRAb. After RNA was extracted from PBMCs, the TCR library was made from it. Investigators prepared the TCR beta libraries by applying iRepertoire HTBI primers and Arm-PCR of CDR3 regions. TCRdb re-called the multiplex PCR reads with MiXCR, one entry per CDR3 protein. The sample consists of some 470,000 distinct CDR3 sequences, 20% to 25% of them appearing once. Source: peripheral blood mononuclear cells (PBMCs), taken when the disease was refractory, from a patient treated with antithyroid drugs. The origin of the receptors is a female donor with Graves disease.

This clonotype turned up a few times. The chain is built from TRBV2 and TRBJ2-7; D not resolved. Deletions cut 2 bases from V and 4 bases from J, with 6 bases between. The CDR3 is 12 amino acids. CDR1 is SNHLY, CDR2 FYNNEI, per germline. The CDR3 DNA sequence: TGTGCCAGCAGTGAACGACCGTACGAGCAGTACTTC. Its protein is CASSERPYEQYF.

The DNA of the CDR3 is TGCAGCGTGGCAGAGGGCCAGTGGGAGCAGTACTTC. Translating it yields CSVAEGQWEQYF. The gene calls are TRBV29-1 and TRBJ2-7; maybe TRBD2 (5 bases). Between the trimmed V and J ends, which lost 6 bases and 7 bases, there was a span of 16 bases. This CDR3 comprises 12 residues. Germline CDR1 reads SQVTM; CDR2 reads ANQGSEA.

DNA for the CDR3: TGTGCCAGCAGCTTAGGAAGGGACCAACAGCATTTT. It codes for CASSLGRDQQHF. This chain connects TRBV7-9 to TRBJ1-5; TRBD1 is a possible D gene (5 bases). The CDR3 has 12 amino acids. The germline V gene has CDR1 SEHNR and CDR2 FQNEAQ (reference sequence). V dropped 1 base and J dropped 13 bases, with 11 bases sitting between them.

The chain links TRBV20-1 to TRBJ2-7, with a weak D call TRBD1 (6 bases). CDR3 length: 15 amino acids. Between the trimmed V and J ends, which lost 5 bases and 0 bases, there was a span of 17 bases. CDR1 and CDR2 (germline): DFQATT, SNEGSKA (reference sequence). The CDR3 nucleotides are TGCAGTGCTTTAAAACCAGGGGCCTACTCCTACGAGCAGTACTTC. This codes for CSALKPGAYSYEQYF.

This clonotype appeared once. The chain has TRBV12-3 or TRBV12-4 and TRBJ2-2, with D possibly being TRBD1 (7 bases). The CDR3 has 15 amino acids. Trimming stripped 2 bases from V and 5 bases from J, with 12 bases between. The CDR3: CASSLSAGGTGELFF. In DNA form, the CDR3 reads TGTGCCAGCAGTTTATCGGCAGGGGGGACCGGGGAGCTGTTTTTT.

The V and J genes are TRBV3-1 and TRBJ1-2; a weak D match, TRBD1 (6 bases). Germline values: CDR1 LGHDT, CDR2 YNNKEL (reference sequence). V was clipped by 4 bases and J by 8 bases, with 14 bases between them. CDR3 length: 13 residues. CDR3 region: CASSPVGARGYTF. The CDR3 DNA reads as TGTGCCAGCAGCCCGGTGGGGGCGCGCGGCTACACCTTC. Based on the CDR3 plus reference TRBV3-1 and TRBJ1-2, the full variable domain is DTAVSQTPKYLVTQMGNDKSIKCEQNLGHDTMYWYKQDSKKFLKIMFSYNNKELIINETVPNRFSPKSPDKAHLNLHINSLELGDSAVYFCASSPVGARGYTFGSGTRLTVV.

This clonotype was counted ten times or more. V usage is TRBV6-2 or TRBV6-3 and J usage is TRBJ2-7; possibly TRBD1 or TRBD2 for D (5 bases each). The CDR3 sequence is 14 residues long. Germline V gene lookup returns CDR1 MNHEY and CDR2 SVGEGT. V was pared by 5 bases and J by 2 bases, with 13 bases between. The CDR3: CASSTGTGTYEQYF. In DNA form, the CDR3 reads TGTGCCAGCAGTACCGGGACGGGGACCTACGAGCAGTACTTC.

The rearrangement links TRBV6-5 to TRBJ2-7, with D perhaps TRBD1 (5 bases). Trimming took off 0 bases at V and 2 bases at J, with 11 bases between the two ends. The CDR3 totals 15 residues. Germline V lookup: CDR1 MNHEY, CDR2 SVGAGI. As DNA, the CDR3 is TGTGCCAGCAGTTACTCTCCCGACAGCACCTACGAGCAGTACTTC. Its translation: CASSYSPDSTYEQYF.

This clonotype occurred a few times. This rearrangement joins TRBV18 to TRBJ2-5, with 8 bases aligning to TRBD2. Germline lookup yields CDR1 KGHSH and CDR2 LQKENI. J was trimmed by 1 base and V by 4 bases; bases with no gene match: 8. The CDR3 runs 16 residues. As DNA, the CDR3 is TGTGCCAGCTCACTCCGGACTAGCCAAGCCCAAGAGACCCAGTACTTC. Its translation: CASSLRTSQAQETQYF.

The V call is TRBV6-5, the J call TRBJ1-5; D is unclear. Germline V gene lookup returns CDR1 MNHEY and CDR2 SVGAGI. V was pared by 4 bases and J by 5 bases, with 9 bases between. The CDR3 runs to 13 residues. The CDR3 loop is CASSLGRYQPQHF. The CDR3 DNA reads TGTGCCAGCAGTTTAGGACGGTATCAGCCCCAGCATTTT.

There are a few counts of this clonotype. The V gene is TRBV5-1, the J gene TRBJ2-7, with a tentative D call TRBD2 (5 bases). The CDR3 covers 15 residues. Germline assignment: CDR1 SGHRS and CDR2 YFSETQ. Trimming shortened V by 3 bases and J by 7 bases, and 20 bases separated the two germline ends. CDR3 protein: CASSSHPGPAGEQYF. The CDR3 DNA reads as TGCGCCAGCAGCTCCCACCCCGGGCCCGCGGGTGAGCAGTACTTC.

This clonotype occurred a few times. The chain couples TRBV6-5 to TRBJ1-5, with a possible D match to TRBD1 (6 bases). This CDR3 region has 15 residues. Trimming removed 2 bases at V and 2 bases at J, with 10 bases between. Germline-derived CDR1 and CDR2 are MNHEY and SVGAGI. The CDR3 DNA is TGTGCCAGCAGTTACCCCAGGGGTTGCAATCAGCCCCAGCATTTT. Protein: CASSYPRGCNQPQHF.